This T cell receptor (beta chain) stems from a study of cytomegalovirus exposure and HLA in healthy donors. Overall study results and limits: Most TCR sequences showed up rarely, but some public TCRs showed up in many donors.

It was with 60 Vbeta and 13 Jbeta primers that the PCR ran. The repertoire was sequenced with immunoSEQ multiplex PCR; TCRdb's copy has only in-frame clones and lacks some. The sample holds over 120,000 clones; about 80% are singletons and the top ten take 4.5%. For this clone: Its antigen is still unknown.

The TCR sequence derives from a middle-aged man in good health and CMV-seronegative. Sample: PBMCs.

CDR3 in amino acids: CAWSVREWGQRLSNQPQHF. CDR3 coding DNA: TGTGCCTGGAGTGTACGGGAATGGGGACAGCGCCTTAGCAATCAGCCCCAGCATTTT. V usage is TRBV30 and J usage is TRBJ1-5, with TRBD1 matching over 7 bases. This CDR3 is 19 amino acids long. Germline V gives CDR1 GTSNPN, CDR2 SVGIG (reference sequence). V trimming: 0 bases; J trimming: 0 bases; junction bases outside the gene matches: 14.